Listed below are T cell receptor beta chains from one sample, sequenced in a study of T cell repertoires in cytomegalovirus infection. TCRdb processed the reads anew with MiXCR; each CDR3 protein has one entry. This repertoire shows under 250,000 distinct CDR3 sequences, 5% to 8.5% found once; its top ten account for more than 5.5%. Sequencing used PBMCs. These receptors originate from a human donor in good health (CMV status not recorded). Some clones in this sample may be carry-over from other donors' samples. Both conserved end residues are part of each CDR3. D genes are given only for firm matches. Size tells how often a clone was seen (once, few, many) or the class of an expanded clone, and some rows leave it out.

J | D | V | size | DNA | CDR3
TRBJ2-3 | TRBD2 | TRBV29-1 | many | TGCAGCGTTGAAGAGCGGGGGGGCCAAGAAGATACGCAGTATTTT | CSVEERGGQEDTQYF
TRBJ1-1 | - | TRBV12-3/TRBV12-4 | many | TGTGCCAGCCAGCTTCAGTTAAGGACTGAAGCTTTCTTT | CASQLQLRTEAFF
TRBJ1-3 | - | TRBV27 | many | TGTGCCAGCAGTCCGCGGACGGGAGCTGGAAACACCATATATTTT | CASSPRTGAGNTIYF
TRBJ2-1 | TRBD2 | TRBV14 | many | TGTGCCAGCAGCCAAGCACTAGCGGGGAGAAATGAGCAGTTCTTC | CASSQALAGRNEQFF
TRBJ2-1 | TRBD2 | TRBV29-1 | many | TGCAGCGCACGGGGGAGGGAGTTCGGTGAGCAGTTCTTC | CSARGREFGEQFF
TRBJ1-2 | - | TRBV15 | - | TGTGCCACCAGCAGAGATCGGCAGGGAGGTCACTATGGCTACACCTTC | CATSRDRQGGHYGYTF
TRBJ1-2 | - | TRBV7-2 | many | TGTGCCAGCAGCTTAGACCCAGCAACTAACTATGGCTACACCTTC | CASSLDPATNYGYTF
TRBJ1-1 | - | TRBV7-6 | many | TGTGCCAGCAGCTTATACCGCAACACTGAAGCTTTCTTT | CASSLYRNTEAFF
TRBJ2-7 | - | TRBV23-1 | many | TGCGCCAGCAGTCAAAAATACGAGCAGTACTTC | CASSQKYEQYF
TRBJ2-1 | - | TRBV7-8 | many | TGTGCCAGCAGCACAAATCCCTCGCAGTCCAATGAGCAGTTCTTC | CASSTNPSQSNEQFF
TRBJ1-2 | - | TRBV24-1 | many | TGTGCCACCAGTGATTTGAATGGCTACACCTTC | CATSDLNGYTF
TRBJ2-7 | TRBD1 | TRBV12-3/TRBV12-4 | few | TGTGCCAGCAGTTCCCGGACAGGTTCCCCCTACGAGCAGTACTTC | CASSSRTGSPYEQYF
TRBJ2-7 | - | TRBV20-1 | many | TGCAGTGCCCTGGGAAGCTCCTACGAGCAGTACTTC | CSALGSSYEQYF
TRBJ2-1 | TRBD2 | TRBV4-3 | - | TGCGCCAGCAGCCAAGGATGGACTAGCGGTTCCTTCAATGAGCAGTTCTTC | CASSQGWTSGSFNEQFF
TRBJ1-1 | - | TRBV20-1 | many | TGCAGTGCCCCAGACCGAATGAACACTGAAGCTTTCTTT | CSAPDRMNTEAFF
TRBJ2-5 | TRBD1 | TRBV29-1 | many | TGCAGCGCACGCCTGAGGAGACAGGGGACCGAAGAGACCCAGTACTTC | CSARLRRQGTEETQYF
TRBJ2-7 | - | TRBV7-2 | many | TGTGCCAGCAGCTATGGGAGGGGGGCCGGTTACGAGCAGTACTTC | CASSYGRGAGYEQYF
TRBJ2-7 | TRBD1 | TRBV14 | few | TGTGCCAGCAGCCAAGATGGACAGGGGAGACGCTACGAGCAGTACTTC | CASSQDGQGRRYEQYF
TRBJ2-7 | - | TRBV2 | many | TGTGCCAGCAGTGCGGCAGTCTACGAGCAGTACTTC | CASSAAVYEQYF
TRBJ2-1 | TRBD1 | TRBV24-1 | few | TGTGCCACCAGTGATCCGGGACAGGGAATGGATGAGCAGTTCTTC | CATSDPGQGMDEQFF
TRBJ2-7 | - | TRBV7-4 | - | TGTGCCAGCAGCTTAGATTCCGGGAACCCCTACGAGCAGTACTTC | CASSLDSGNPYEQYF
TRBJ1-5 | - | TRBV29-1 | few | TGCAGCGTTGAAAGTGGATCTAATCAGCCCCAGCATTTT | CSVESGSNQPQHF
TRBJ2-1 | TRBD1 | TRBV6-6 | - | TGTGCCAGCAGACTCCTTGGGACAGGGTCCTACAATGAGCAGTTCTTC | CASRLLGTGSYNEQFF
TRBJ2-5 | TRBD2 | TRBV20-1 | many | TGCAGTGCTAGAGATCGGGTAGCGGGGGCCCCGGAGACCCAGTACTTC | CSARDRVAGAPETQYF
TRBJ2-4 | - | TRBV7-2 | - | TGTGCCAGCAGCTACGGAGGAGGGGCAAACATTCAGTACTTC | CASSYGGGANIQYF